This TCR beta chain was sequenced during a study of cytomegalovirus exposure and HLA in healthy donors. Between the trimmed V and J ends, which lost 5 bases and 3 bases, there was a span of 10 bases. This CDR3 is built from 14 residues. The germline gives CDR1 PRHDT, CDR2 FYEKMQ (reference sequence). This clone has just a few counts. Donors came from a validation cohort of 90 to 150 subjects, distinct from the first 666-subject cohort. The repertoire was sequenced with immunoSEQ multiplex PCR; TCRdb's copy has only in-frame clones and lacks some. The data show 130,000 or so clones, roughly 90% seen once.

The receptor was derived from a man under 40 in good health and CMV-seronegative. The chain is built from TRBV13 and TRBJ2-2; the D is unclear. Sequencing was done on a sample of PBMCs. CDR3 residues: CASSIYQYTGELFF. In DNA form, the CDR3 reads TGTGCCAGCAGCATATACCAGTACACCGGGGAGCTGTTTTTT.